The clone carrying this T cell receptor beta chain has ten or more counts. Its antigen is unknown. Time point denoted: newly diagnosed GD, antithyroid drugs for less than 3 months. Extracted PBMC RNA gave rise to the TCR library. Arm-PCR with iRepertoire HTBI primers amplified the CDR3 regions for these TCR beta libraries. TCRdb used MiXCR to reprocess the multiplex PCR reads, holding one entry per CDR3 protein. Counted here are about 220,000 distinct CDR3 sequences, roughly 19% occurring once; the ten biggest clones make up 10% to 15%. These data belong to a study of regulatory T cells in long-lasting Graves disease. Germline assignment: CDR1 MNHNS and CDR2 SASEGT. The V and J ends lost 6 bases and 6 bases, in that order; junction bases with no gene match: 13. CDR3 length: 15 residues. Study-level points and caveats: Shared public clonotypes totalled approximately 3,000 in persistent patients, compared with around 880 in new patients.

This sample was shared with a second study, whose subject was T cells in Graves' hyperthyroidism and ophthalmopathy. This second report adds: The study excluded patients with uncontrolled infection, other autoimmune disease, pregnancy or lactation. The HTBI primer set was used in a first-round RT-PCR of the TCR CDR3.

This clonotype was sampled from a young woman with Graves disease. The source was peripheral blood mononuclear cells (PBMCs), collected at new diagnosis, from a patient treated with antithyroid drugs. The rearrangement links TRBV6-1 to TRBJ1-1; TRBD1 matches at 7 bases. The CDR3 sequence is CASRHYTGEKPEAFF. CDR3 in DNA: TGTGCCAGCAGGCACTATACAGGGGAAAAGCCTGAAGCTTTCTTT.